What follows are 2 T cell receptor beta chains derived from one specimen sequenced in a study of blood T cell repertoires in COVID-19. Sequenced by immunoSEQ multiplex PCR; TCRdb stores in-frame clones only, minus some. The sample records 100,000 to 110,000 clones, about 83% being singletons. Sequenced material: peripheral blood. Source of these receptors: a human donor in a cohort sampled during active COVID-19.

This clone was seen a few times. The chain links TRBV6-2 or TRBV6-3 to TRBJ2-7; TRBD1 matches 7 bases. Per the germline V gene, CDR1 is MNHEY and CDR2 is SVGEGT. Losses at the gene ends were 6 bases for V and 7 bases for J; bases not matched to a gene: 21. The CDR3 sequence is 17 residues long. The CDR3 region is CASSPYPSPRQGREQYF. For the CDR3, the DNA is TGTGCCAGCAGCCCATACCCTTCCCCGAGACAGGGTCGAGAGCAGTACTTC.

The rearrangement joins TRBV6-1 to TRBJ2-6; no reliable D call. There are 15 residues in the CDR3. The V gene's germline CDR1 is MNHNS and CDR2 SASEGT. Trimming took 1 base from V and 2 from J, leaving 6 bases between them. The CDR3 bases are TGTGCCAGCAGTGAAGGGGCTGCTGGGGCCAACGTCCTGACTTTC. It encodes CASSEGAAGANVLTF.